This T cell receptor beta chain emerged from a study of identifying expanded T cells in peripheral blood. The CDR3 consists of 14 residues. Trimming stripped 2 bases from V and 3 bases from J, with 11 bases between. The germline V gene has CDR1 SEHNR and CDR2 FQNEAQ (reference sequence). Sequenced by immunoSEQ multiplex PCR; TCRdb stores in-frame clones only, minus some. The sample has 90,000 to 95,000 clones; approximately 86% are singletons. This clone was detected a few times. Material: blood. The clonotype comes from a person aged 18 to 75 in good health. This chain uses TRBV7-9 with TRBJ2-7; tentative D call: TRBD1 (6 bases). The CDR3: CASSLTGTHYEQYF. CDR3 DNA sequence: TGTGCCAGCAGCTTAACCGGGACACACTACGAGCAGTACTTC.